This entry describes one T cell receptor beta chain. Its binding antigen is unknown. No base-level quality is on record; no much larger clone is a single base apart. The data stem from a study of Ad26.COV2.S vaccination and SARS-CoV-2 variants (dated by TCRdb to the early 2020s). With respect to the entire study: Vaccine-arm donors were drawn from COV1001, a multicentre, randomized, double-blind, placebo-controlled phase I-IIa trial of Ad26.COV2.S in healthy adults. Dosing of Ad26.COV2.S was intramuscular, at either 5x10^10 or 1x10^11 viral particles, delivered as one shot or as two shots spaced 56 days apart. Sequencing of the TCRbeta repertoire served to evaluate the specificity and breadth of SARS-CoV-2-reactive T cell receptors following Ad26.COV2.S vaccination. Participants in the trial were split at random into five groups of five each, receiving low-dose or high-dose Ad26.COV2.S once or twice, or else placebo on both occasions. A total of about 30 samples were included in the TCR-sequenced set, comprising around 20 Ad26.COV2.S vaccine recipients, 5 placebo recipients and 8 SARS-CoV-2 convalescent individuals. Investigators did not know the trial group allocation while performing experiments and assessing outcomes.

General conclusions and limits of the study: After vaccination, spike-specific CD8+ and CD4+ T cell responses were reported to show substantial breadth. According to the authors, total T cell responses may have been underestimated by the TCR breadth and depth analyses. Comparing responses between vaccine doses or regimens was not something the study was powered to do. Non-spike TCR breadth was comparable between vaccine and placebo recipients, consistent with the vaccine containing only spike. Ad26.COV2.S recipients had higher spike-specific TCR breadth than placebo recipients (P = 0.0014).

The immunoSEQ Assay was the method used to sequence TCRbeta CDR3 regions. After extraction, genomic DNA underwent amplification by bias-controlled multiplex PCR, followed by high-throughput sequencing. Turning to the authors' computational methods: To quantify the absolute abundance of every unique TCRbeta CDR3 region, sequences were collapsed and filtered. T cell fraction was estimated by normalization of TCRbeta template counts to usable DNA, with usable DNA being measured through amplification of reference genes present in all nucleated cells. Repertoire TCRs were annotated as SARS-CoV-2-specific by exact matching of V gene, CDR3 amino acid sequence and J gene to a known reactive TCR set. The reference SARS-CoV-2 TCR set was obtained from MIRA and was filtered for enrichment in COVID-19-positive ImmuneCODE repertoires, whereby public or cross-reactive TCRs were removed. Based on the MIRA antigens, annotated TCRs were further analysed at the level of specific ORF or position within ORF. Depth was the summed frequency of annotated unique rearrangements, while breadth was defined as annotated unique rearrangements over total unique productive rearrangements. Group comparisons of TCR breadth used two-sided Wilcoxon rank-sum tests. TCRdb retrieved this table from immuneACCESS and kept in-frame rearrangements only. Not all clones are present; in checked studies, unresolved V genes account for under half, and no reason is known for the remainder. V, J and clone size were drawn from that table, and D and trimming were deduced from the DNA. Here the sample has about 280,000 clones; about 90% occur a single time. The leading ten clones occupy about 3.5% of the sample.

The CDR3 goes from the cysteine to the phenylalanine over 13 residues. Of the read, only the CDR3 DNA is kept; its 39 bases are in frame from base 1. The germline V gene sets CDR1 to SGHRS and CDR2 to YFSETQ. V sheds 4 bases and J sheds 0 bases, leaving 8 bases between their ends. This specimen's treatment or condition label, interpreted: roughly 19 received Ad26.COV2.S at low or high dose, single or two shots; about 5 received placebo; per-sample allocation not given. For vaccine and placebo recipients, repertoires were sequenced using samples collected on day 63 after the first injection. Cohort 1b enrolled about two dozen adults aged 18-55 years at a single site in Boston, USA, between 29 July and 7 August 2020. Ad26.COV2.S consisted of a replication-incompetent adenovirus type 26 vector by which a prefusion-stabilized SARS-CoV-2 spike protein from the original Wuhan strain was expressed.

The sequence is built from TRBV5-1 and TRBJ2-7; too little of a D gene remains to name it. The source is a person between 18 and 65 years old who received the Ad26.COV2.S COVID-19 vaccine or a placebo. The source was peripheral blood, collected in a trial of Ad26.COV2.S vaccine versus placebo. Here is the DNA: TGCGCCAGCAGCCTATCTTCCTCCTACGAGCAGTACTTC. It translates to CASSLSSSYEQYF.